This TCR beta chain originates from a study of graft-versus-host responses after intestinal transplantation. Notes on the study in general: Where graft-donor T cell macrochimerism was present, patients had high graft-versus-host to host-versus-graft clonal ratios in allografts.

Of note for this clone: Its antigen is as yet unknown.

Germline CDR1 is LNHDA and CDR2 is SQIVND (reference sequence). There are 16 residues in the CDR3. Trimming cost V 3 bases and J 7 bases, with 19 bases left between them. Sequencing used immunoSEQ multiplex PCR; TCRdb keeps in-frame clones, though not all of them. Counted here are 80,000 to 95,000 clones, under 95% occurring once; the ten biggest clones make up approximately 5.6%. The chain employs TRBV19 and TRBJ2-1; possible D gene TRBD1, 7 bases. The source is a human donor who received an intestinal transplant. Sequences were derived from unstimulated CD8+ T cells sorted from spleen or lymph node cells, sampled before intestinal transplant. CDR3 nucleotides: TGTGCCAGTAGTATTGGGGGCAGGGGGGCGTGGAATGAGCAGTTCTTC. Translating gives CASSIGGRGAWNEQFF.